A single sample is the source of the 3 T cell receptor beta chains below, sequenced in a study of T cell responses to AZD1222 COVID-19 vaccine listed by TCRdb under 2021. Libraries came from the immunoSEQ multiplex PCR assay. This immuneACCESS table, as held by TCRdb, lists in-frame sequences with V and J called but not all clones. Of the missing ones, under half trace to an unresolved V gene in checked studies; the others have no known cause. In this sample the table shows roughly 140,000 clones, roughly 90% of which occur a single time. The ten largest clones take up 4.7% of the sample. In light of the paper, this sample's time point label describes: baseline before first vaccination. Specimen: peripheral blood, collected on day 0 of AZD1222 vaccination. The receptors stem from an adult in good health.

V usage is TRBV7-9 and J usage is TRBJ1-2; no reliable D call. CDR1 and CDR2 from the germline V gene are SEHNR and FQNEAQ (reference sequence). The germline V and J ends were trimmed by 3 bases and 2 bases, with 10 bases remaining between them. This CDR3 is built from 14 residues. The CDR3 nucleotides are TGTGCCAGCAGCTTTAGTCCCGACAACTATGGCTACACCTTC. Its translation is CASSFSPDNYGYTF.

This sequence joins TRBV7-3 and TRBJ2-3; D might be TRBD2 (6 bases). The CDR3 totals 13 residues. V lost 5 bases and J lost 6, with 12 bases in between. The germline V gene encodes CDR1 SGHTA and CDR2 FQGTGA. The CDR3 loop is CASSAYLADTQYF. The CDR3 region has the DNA TGTGCCAGCAGCGCCTACCTAGCGGATACGCAGTATTTT. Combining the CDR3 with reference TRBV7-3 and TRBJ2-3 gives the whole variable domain GAGVSQTPSNKVTEKGKYVELRCDPISGHTALYWYRQSLGQGPEFLIYFQGTGAADDSGLPNDRFFAVRPEGSVSTLKIQRTERGDSAVYLCASSAYLADTQYFGPGTRLTVL.

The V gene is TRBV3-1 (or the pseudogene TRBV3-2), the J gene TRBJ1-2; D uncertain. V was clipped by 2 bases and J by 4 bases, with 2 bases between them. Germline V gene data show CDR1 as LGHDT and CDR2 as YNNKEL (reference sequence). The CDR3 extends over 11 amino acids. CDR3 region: CASSQFYGYTF. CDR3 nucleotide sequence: TGTGCCAGCAGCCAATTCTATGGCTACACCTTC.